This paragraph reports one T cell receptor beta chain. The entry originates in a study of control samples from healthy donors and cancer patients. Here immunoSEQ multiplex PCR was the method, and the copy in TCRdb shows in-frame clones only, minus some. The sample includes around 170,000 clones, around nine tenths of them seen just once. There are 16 residues in the CDR3. Germline values: CDR1 MDHEN, CDR2 SYDVKM. V lost 7 bases, J lost 0 bases, and 8 bases stayed unmatched. V and J are TRBV28 and TRBJ1-3; 8 bases are shared with TRBD1. The receptor comes from a woman aged 25 to 39 in good health. What was sequenced was blood. In DNA, the CDR3 is TGTGCCAGCATCCGGACAGGGACGATCTCTGGAAACACCATATATTTT. It translates to CASIRTGTISGNTIYF.